This T cell receptor beta chain was identified during a study of beta chain features in type 1 diabetes. The wider study: Analysis included 100 million to 140 million sorted cells drawn from all samples. General study points: A closer apparent resemblance between naive, central memory and Treg TCRB repertoires was seen in patients than in healthy donors. TCRB CDR3s from Type 1 diabetes patients were moderately but significantly shorter in all four CD4+ subsets.

The whole isolated RNA underwent reverse transcription, so sequencing captured expressed TCRB transcripts. Data came from immunoSEQ multiplex PCR; TCRdb stores just in-frame clones and leaves some out. The data contain 300,000 to 350,000 clones, roughly 13% of them singletons. This clone has only a few counts. Its target is not known. Sorting with CD45RO/CCR7/CD25/CD127/CD95/CD27 yielded naive, central memory, regulatory and stem-like memory CD4+ cells. Purity of each sorted population was above 95%. V was cut by 6 bases and J by 1 base, with 13 bases left in between. Per the germline V gene, CDR1 is SGHTA and CDR2 is FQGNSA. This CDR3 contains 15 residues.

The clonotype originates from a woman between 18 and 29 years old with type 1 diabetes. The source material was naive CD4+ T cells from blood. The chain couples TRBV7-2 to TRBJ2-1, with D possibly TRBD2 on 6 matching bases. The chain's CDR3 is CASRYPGLSYNEQFF. The CDR3 DNA is TGTGCCAGCAGGTACCCGGGACTGTCCTACAATGAGCAGTTCTTC.